These 25 T cell receptor beta chains were all obtained from the same sample, sequenced in a study of T cell responses to AZD1222 COVID-19 vaccine. Assay used: immunoSEQ multiplex PCR; TCRdb lists only in-frame clones, some missing. Counted here are more than 85,000 clones, roughly 88% occurring once; the ten biggest clones make up roughly 15%. The sample was peripheral blood, taken on day 0 of AZD1222 vaccination. These TCRs come from an adult in good health.

The chain links TRBV19 to TRBJ1-1; no clear D gene. This CDR3 contains 14 residues. Germline CDR1 and CDR2: LNHDA and SQIVND (reference sequence). V lost 2 bases and J lost 1, with 8 bases in between. CDR3 loop: CASSIRTPNTEAFF. The DNA for the CDR3 is TGTGCCAGTAGTATAAGGACGCCGAACACTGAAGCTTTCTTT.

As for this clone: The junction departs from germline at one end; a sequencing error may be responsible. The chain links TRBV7-2 to TRBJ1-1, with D uncertain. Germline lookup yields CDR1 SGHTA and CDR2 FQGNSA. The CDR3 runs to 13 residues. CDR3 nucleotide sequence: TGTGTCAGCAGCTTTACAAGGTTCACTGAAGCTTTCTTT. It encodes CVSSFTRFTEAFF.

The gene calls are TRBV6-2 or TRBV6-3 and TRBJ1-5, with D possibly TRBD1 on 5 matching bases. This CDR3 has 17 amino acids. Trimming shortened V by 5 bases and J by 2 bases, and 19 bases separated the two germline ends. Germline V CDR1 and CDR2: MNHEY, SVGEGT. DNA for the CDR3: TGTGCCAGCAGTCTGCTATCGTTGGGGCAAGGCAATCAGCCCCAGCATTTT. This gives the protein CASSLLSLGQGNQPQHF.

CDR3 region: CASSSVTPKTGANVLTF. CDR3 nucleotide sequence: TGTGCCAGCAGCTCCGTAACACCCAAAACGGGGGCCAACGTCCTGACTTTC. The chain combines TRBV9 with TRBJ2-6; D remains ambiguous. CDR3 length: 17 amino acids. Between the trimmed V and J ends, which lost 4 bases and 4 bases, there was a span of 18 bases. Germline V lookup: CDR1 SGDLS, CDR2 YYNGEE.

This chain links TRBV28 with TRBJ2-1; TRBD2 aligns across 8 bases. CDR3 length: 16 residues. V shed 3 bases and J 7 bases; nucleotides not matched to a gene: 11. Germline V CDR1 and CDR2: MDHEN, SYDVKM. CDR3 loop: CASSFAGGKVGNEQFF. DNA of the CDR3: TGTGCCAGCAGTTTTGCGGGGGGCAAGGTCGGGAATGAGCAGTTCTTC.

The rearrangement joins TRBV21-1 to TRBJ2-1. TRBV21-1 is listed as a pseudogene. The CDR3 totals 13 residues. The CDR3 DNA reads as TGTGCCAGCAGCAAAGCGGCCGGCTCCGAGCAGTTCTTC. This encodes CASSKAAGSEQFF.

V usage is TRBV9 and J usage is TRBJ2-1; 10 bases agree with TRBD2. The CDR3 extends over 16 amino acids. Trimming cost V 2 bases and J 3 bases; bases outside gene matches: 5. Germline CDR1 SGDLS, CDR2 YYNGEE. As DNA, the CDR3 is TGTGCCAGCAGCGTCCTAGCGGGAGACTTCTACAATGAGCAGTTCTTC. Translated: CASSVLAGDFYNEQFF.

The chain employs TRBV10-3 and TRBJ2-3; D not resolved. V lost 5 bases to trimming and J lost 0 bases, with 15 bases between them. The CDR3 covers 16 residues. In germline, CDR1 is ENHRY, CDR2 SYGVKD. The DNA for the CDR3 is TGTGCCATCAGTCGGACGCAGAAGTCTAGCACAGATACGCAGTATTTT. Translating it yields CAISRTQKSSTDTQYF.

V and J are TRBV6-5 and TRBJ1-2; D is unresolved. V dropped 11 bases and J dropped 0 bases, with 13 bases sitting between them. This CDR3 has 13 amino acids. Germline V CDR1 and CDR2: MNHEY, SVGAGI. The CDR3 region is CAGSPDPNYGYTF. CDR3 in DNA: TGTGCCGGATCACCGGACCCTAACTATGGCTACACCTTC.

The V and J genes are TRBV30 and TRBJ1-5; maybe TRBD1 (5 bases). CDR1 is GTSNPN and CDR2 is SVGIG in the germline V gene (reference sequence). The V gene lost 3 bases and the J gene lost 6 bases, with 18 bases spanning the gap. CDR3 length: 15 residues. The CDR3 is CAWSGAGEGRQPQHF. In DNA form, the CDR3 reads TGTGCCTGGAGCGGAGCGGGGGAGGGACGTCAGCCCCAGCATTTT.

The V call is TRBV14, the J call TRBJ2-7; D uncertain. The CDR3 is 12 residues long. The germline CDR1 and CDR2 sequences are SGHDN and FVKESK. V lost 2 bases, J lost 0 bases, and 2 bases lay in between. The CDR3 region has the DNA TGTGCCAGCAGCCAATACTCCTACGAGCAGTACTTC. This codes for CASSQYSYEQYF.

The chain employs TRBV19 and TRBJ1-5; no clear D gene. The germline V gene has CDR1 LNHDA and CDR2 SQIVND (reference sequence). Trimming left V 6 bases short and J 2 bases short, with 11 bases between. This CDR3 region has 14 residues. The CDR3 region is CASSRVARNQPQHF. The CDR3 DNA is TGTGCCAGTAGCCGAGTAGCCCGCAATCAGCCCCAGCATTTT. Full variable domain (outside the CDR3, taken from reference TRBV19 and TRBJ1-5): DGGITQSPKYLFRKEGQNVTLSCEQNLNHDAMYWYRQDPGQGLRLIYYSQIVNDFQKGDIAEGYSVSREKKESFPLTVTSAQKNPTAFYLCASSRVARNQPQHFGDGTRLSIL.

This clone was found once. In the same sample, other DNA sequences code for this CDR3. The chain links TRBV7-9 to TRBJ2-7, with TRBD2 matching over 15 bases. V trimming: 5 bases; J trimming: 6 bases; junction bases outside the gene matches: 5. CDR1 and CDR2 from the germline V gene are SEHNR and FQNEAQ (reference sequence). The CDR3 runs 15 residues. The CDR3 is CASSRGLAGGPEQYF. The CDR3 region has the DNA TGTGCCAGCAGCAGGGGACTAGCGGGAGGTCCCGAGCAGTACTTC.

This sequence joins TRBV3-1 (or the pseudogene TRBV3-2) and TRBJ2-7; the D is unclear. Germline V gene data show CDR1 as LGHDT and CDR2 as YNNKEL (reference sequence). There are 14 residues in the CDR3. V was clipped by 1 base and J by 2 bases, with 9 bases between them. The CDR3 nucleotides read TGTGCCAGCAGCCAAGGGGCACCTGCCTACGAGCAGTACTTC. It codes for CASSQGAPAYEQYF.

The chain joins TRBV15 to TRBJ1-5; possibly TRBD1 for D (6 bases). CDR1 is LNHNV, CDR2 YYDKDF, per germline (reference sequence). The CDR3 has 16 amino acids. Trimming removed 0 bases at V and 6 bases at J, with 15 bases between. CDR3 sequence (DNA): TGTGCCACCAGCAGAGAAGTGGCAGGGGCAGGTCAGCCCCAGCATTTT. It codes for CATSREVAGAGQPQHF. Full variable domain (missing parts from reference TRBV15 and TRBJ1-5): DAMVIQNPRYQVTQFGKPVTLSCSQTLNHNVMYWYQQKSSQAPKLLFHYYDKDFNNEADTPDNFQSRRPNTSFCFLDIRSPGLGDTAMYLCATSREVAGAGQPQHFGDGTRLSIL.

This clone was seen just once. This sequence joins TRBV9 and TRBJ1-1; TRBD1 is a possible D gene (5 bases). The CDR3 consists of 15 residues. In germline, CDR1 is SGDLS, CDR2 YYNGEE. V was cut by 4 bases and J by 5 bases, with 18 bases left in between. Here the CDR3 DNA reads TGTGCCAGCAGCCCAACCGAGGGGACGGGGACTGAAGCTTTCTTT. As protein: CASSPTEGTGTEAFF. Together with reference TRBV9 and TRBJ1-1, the CDR3 gives the full variable domain: DSGVTQTPKHLITATGQRVTLRCSPRSGDLSVYWYQQSLDQGLQFLIQYYNGEERAKGNILERFSAQQFPDLHSELNLSSLELGDSALYFCASSPTEGTGTEAFFGQGTRLTVV.

Comment on this clone: A junction boundary mismatches the germline segment, possibly from a read error. The chain employs TRBV2 and TRBJ2-1, with D unclear. Germline assignment: CDR1 SNHLY and CDR2 FYNNEI. CDR3 size: 14 residues. The CDR3 spells CASREETTSNWQFF. In DNA, the CDR3 is TGTGCCAGCAGGGAAGAGACAACGTCCAATTGGCAGTTCTTC. Supplemented by reference TRBV2 and TRBJ2-1, the full variable domain reads EPEVTQTPSHQVTQMGQEVILRCVPISNHLYFYWYRQILGQKVEFLVSFYNNEISEKSEIFDDQFSVERPDGSNFTLKIRSTKLEDSAMYFCASREETTSNWQFFGPGTRLTVL.

This sequence joins TRBV27 and TRBJ1-1; D possibly corresponds to TRBD1 (6 bases). Trimming took off 3 bases at V and 4 bases at J, with 18 bases between the two ends. This CDR3 spans 16 amino acids. Germline lookup yields CDR1 MNHEY and CDR2 SMNVEV (reference sequence). This chain's CDR3 is CASSFERGGVVTEAFF. CDR3 DNA sequence: TGTGCCAGCAGTTTTGAGAGAGGGGGGGTTGTCACTGAAGCTTTCTTT.

This clone has just one count. This sequence joins TRBV4-2 and TRBJ2-7; 10 nucleotides agree with TRBD2. CDR1 is LGHNA, CDR2 YNFKEQ, per germline. The CDR3 sequence is 17 residues long. With V trimmed by 1 base and J by 0 bases, 6 bases remained unmatched. The CDR3 DNA follows: TGTGCCAGCAGCCAAGTCCCTAGCGGGAGTCCCTCCTACGAGCAGTACTTC. Translation: CASSQVPSGSPSYEQYF.

The CDR3 DNA reads as TGTGCCAGCAGCAAAGGGACTAGCGGGAGTTCCTACAATGAGCAGTTCTTC. Its protein is CASSKGTSGSSYNEQFF. The rearrangement links TRBV21-1 to TRBJ2-1; TRBD2, the D gene given by the table, was not confirmed from the DNA. TRBV21-1 is annotated as a pseudogene. The CDR3 consists of 17 residues.

The chain links TRBV6-5 to TRBJ1-4; D gene unclear. V shed 8 bases and J shed 4 bases, with 11 bases lying between them. The CDR3 covers 13 residues. The germline CDR1 and CDR2 sequences are MNHEY and SVGAGI. The CDR3 loop is CASSTVFNEKLFF. DNA of the CDR3: TGTGCCAGCTCTACGGTATTTAATGAAAAACTGTTTTTT.

The J gene is TRBJ1-6, the V gene TRBV4-1; D is undetermined. Germline values: CDR1 MGHRA, CDR2 YSYEKL. Trimming removed 0 bases at V and 8 bases at J, with 14 bases between. CDR3 length equals 16 residues. The CDR3 nucleotides read TGCGCCAGCAGCCAAGAAAGAGGAGAATTTTATTCACCCCTCCACTTT. It specifies CASSQERGEFYSPLHF.

The V gene is TRBV11-2, the J gene TRBJ1-1; 7 bases are a match to TRBD1. V was pared by 5 bases and J by 0 bases, with 9 bases of the junction left unmatched. Germline CDR1 SGHAT, CDR2 FQNNGV. This CDR3 is 16 amino acids long. The CDR3 here is CASSPLTGPMNTEAFF. In DNA, the CDR3 is TGTGCCAGCAGCCCACTGACAGGGCCCATGAACACTGAAGCTTTCTTT.

This chain joins TRBV9 and TRBJ1-6; D call uncertain. Germline loops: CDR1 SGDLS, CDR2 YYNGEE. This CDR3 is 16 amino acids long. The V and J ends lost 2 bases and 5 bases respectively, with 14 bases between them. CDR3: CASSVLPGRNNSPLHF. Here the CDR3 DNA reads TGTGCCAGCAGCGTCTTACCGGGCCGAAATAATTCACCCCTCCACTTT.

The chain is built from TRBV12-3 or TRBV12-4 and TRBJ1-1; D not resolved. CDR3 length: 13 residues. Deletions cut 2 bases from V and 2 bases from J, with 6 bases between. The CDR3 loop reads CASSLSANTEAFF. Here the CDR3 DNA reads TGTGCCAGCAGTTTATCGGCAAACACTGAAGCTTTCTTT.